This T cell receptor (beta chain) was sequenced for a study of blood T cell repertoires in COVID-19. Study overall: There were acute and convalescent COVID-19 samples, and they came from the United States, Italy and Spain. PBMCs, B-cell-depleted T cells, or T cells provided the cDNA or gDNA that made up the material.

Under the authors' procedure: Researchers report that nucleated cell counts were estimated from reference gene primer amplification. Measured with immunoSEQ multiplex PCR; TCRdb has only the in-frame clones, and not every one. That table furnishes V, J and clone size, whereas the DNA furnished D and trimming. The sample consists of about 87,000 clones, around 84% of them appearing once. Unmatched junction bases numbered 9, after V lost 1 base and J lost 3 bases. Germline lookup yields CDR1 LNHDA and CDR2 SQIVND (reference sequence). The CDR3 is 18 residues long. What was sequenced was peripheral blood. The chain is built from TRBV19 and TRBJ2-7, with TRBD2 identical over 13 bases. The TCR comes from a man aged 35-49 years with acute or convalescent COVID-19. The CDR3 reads CASSIGARLAGGGYEQYF. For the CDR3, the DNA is TGTGCCAGTAGTATAGGGGCCAGACTAGCGGGAGGAGGCTACGAGCAGTACTTC.